This TCR beta chain was retrieved from a study of identical twins. Study conclusions and caveats: Instead of following the same donors, the conclusions were based on cross-sectional statistical analysis. Twin pairs had excess sharing that was weaker in beta out-of-frame sequences.

Notes on this clonotype: Its antigen is as yet unknown.

TCRdb used MiXCR to reprocess the 5' RACE reads, holding one entry per CDR3 protein. The sample consists of around 510,000 distinct CDR3 sequences, roughly 13% of them appearing once. CDR3 length: 11 residues. The germline V gene encodes CDR1 SNHLY and CDR2 FYNNEI. The ends were cut back, 5 bases at V and 9 bases at J, with 7 bases in the middle. These data were likewise used in another study, on yellow fever vaccine responses in identical twins.

V and J are TRBV2 and TRBJ2-2; D is uncertain. What was sequenced was CD4+ T cells sorted from blood. The sequence was obtained from a woman between 18 and 29 years old in good health. CDR3 region: CASSKSRELFF. For the CDR3, the DNA is TGTGCCAGCAGTAAATCAAGGGAGCTGTTTTTT.